This entry concerns a single T cell receptor beta chain. This clone's antigen is unknown. The record has no base qualities; no much larger clone is one base away. The library was produced with the immunoSEQ multiplex PCR assay. Entries here come from immuneACCESS through TCRdb and include only in-frame sequences with V and J called. Some clones fail to appear in such tables; in the studies checked, an unresolved V gene covers under half of the shortfall, and the cause of the remainder is unknown. This sample gives 700,000 or so clones in total; roughly 85% of them show up just once. The ten largest clones add up to roughly 0.01% of the sample. The CDR3, from cysteine to phenylalanine, totals 17 residues. This entry keeps only the CDR3 DNA: 51 bases, framed from base 1. Trimmed from V: 3 bases; trimmed from J: 7 bases; junction bases lacking a gene match: 12. CDR1 and CDR2, looked up from the germline V gene, are SNHLY and FYNNEI.

This record comes from a study of shared T cell receptors in the human thymus (dated by TCRdb to the early 2020s). Turning to the overall study: The study examined how self-reactive, shared T-cell receptor alpha chains are generated in the human thymus.

This sample also belongs to another study, concerning human thymus T cells. The second study reports: In Finland, the donors were immunologically healthy infants who were having open corrective cardiac surgery for congenital heart defects. The thymus tissue came from surgical resects taken out during corrective cardiac surgery. Both the thymic and the peripheral blood repertoires appeared to show biased V and J gene segment usage. According to the related research, thymic TCR repertoires were highly overlapping among unrelated individuals. TCR alpha and beta repertoires from roughly 8 infant thymus samples and a few related peripheral blood samples were characterized in the study. Donor ages ranged from about 6 to 250 days, and the cohort comprised roughly six male and two female infants. Thymocytes were freed from the tissue by mechanical means and kept at -70 degrees C as pellets of roughly 9.5-31 million cells. A QIAsymphony instrument was used to extract genomic DNA from frozen cell pellets. The immunoSEQ multiplex PCR assay was used to amplify the TCRB and TCRAD loci from a standardized quantity of quality-controlled genomic DNA. The amplicons covered the V(D)J region and were long enough to include the CDR3 and to identify the V and J genes. The commercial immunoSEQ service was used to sequence amplicons on an Illumina platform. Corrections for primer bias and sequencing errors followed previously described methods, while TCRAD and TCRB definitions were based on the IMGT database. Analysis of the repertoires was done with immunoSEQ Analyzer 3.0 and VDJTools and included basic statistics, V/J segment usage, diversity estimates, rarefaction and pairwise overlap. Chao1, ChaoE, Efron-Thisted, Shannon and inverse Simpson indices were used to estimate diversity, which was also estimated on datasets down-sampled to the smallest sample. Repertoire overlap was assessed by strict matching of CDR3 nucleotide sequence, V gene and J gene, and clustering was done by Jaccard-based multidimensional scaling. On average, about 810,000 unique TCRB clonotypes were obtained from thymus samples, compared with around 78,000 from blood samples.

Material for sequencing was thymocytes. This TCR was sampled from a girl under three years old with a congenital heart defect. Donor details come from another sample of the same person, matched by shared clones. The sequence links TRBV2 to TRBJ1-5; TRBD1 aligns with 10 central bases. The nucleotide sequence reads TGTGCCAGCAGTGATCGGGGCGGTGGGGACAGGGGACAGCCCCAGCATTTT. Translated, this gives CASSDRGGGDRGQPQHF.